Listed below are T cell receptor beta chains from one sample, sequenced in a study of blood T cell repertoires in COVID-19. TCRdb's table, derived via immunoSEQ multiplex PCR, lists solely in-frame clones and lacks some. The sample contains 35,000 to 55,000 clones, 69% of which appear only once. The sample taken for sequencing was peripheral blood. These receptors were taken from a man of 80 years or more with acute or convalescent COVID-19. The CDR3 runs from the conserved cysteine through the conserved F or W. The D gene is left open where the match is weak. Not all rows give a size; the values are once, few, many and, for expanded clones, a class.

>-|TRBJ2-6|-|TRBV14
CASSRSSGANVLTF
TGTGCCAGCAGTCGGAGCTCTGGGGCCAACGTCCTGACTTTC
>-|TRBJ2-7|TRBD2|TRBV7-2
CASSLALLAGGEQYF
TGTGCCAGCAGCTTAGCGCTGCTAGCGGGAGGCGAGCAGTACTTC
>-|TRBJ2-3|TRBD1|TRBV24-1
CATSDSNDRDLPSTDTQYF
TGTGCCACCAGTGATTCCAATGACAGGGACCTACCGTCCACAGATACGCAGTATTTT
>-|TRBJ1-2|TRBD1|TRBV11-2
CASSLQGANYGYTF
TGTGCCAGCAGCTTACAGGGGGCTAACTATGGCTACACCTTC
>few|TRBJ2-1|-|TRBV9
CASSPNPPEASALTYNEQFF
TGTGCCAGCAGCCCGAACCCCCCTGAGGCGTCCGCCCTAACCTACAATGAGCAGTTCTTC
>-|TRBJ1-6|TRBD1|TRBV7-2
CASSLAARGNSPLHF
TGTGCCAGCAGCTTAGCAGCCAGGGGGAATTCACCCCTCCACTTT
>-|TRBJ2-2|-|TRBV19
CASIQGRGTGELFF
TGTGCCAGTATACAGGGAAGGGGCACCGGGGAGCTGTTTTTT
>few|TRBJ2-5|-|TRBV6-5
CASSYGTLQETQYF
TGTGCCAGCAGTTATGGGACACTCCAAGAGACCCAGTACTTC
>-|TRBJ1-2|TRBD1|TRBV4-1
CASSPYSGTGESYGYTF
TGCGCCAGCAGCCCGTATAGCGGGACAGGGGAAAGCTATGGCTACACCTTC
>-|TRBJ1-2|TRBD1|TRBV15
CATSRRVTGEGYTF
TGTGCCACCAGCAGAAGGGTGACAGGGGAAGGCTACACCTTC
>-|TRBJ1-5|-|TRBV19
CASSDRTEYNQPQHF
TGTGCCAGTAGTGATAGGACAGAATACAATCAGCCCCAGCATTTT
>few|TRBJ1-2|TRBD1|TRBV6-5
CASSLGQGAGYTF
TGTGCCAGCAGCCTTGGACAGGGGGCTGGCTACACCTTC
>-|TRBJ2-7|-|TRBV30
CAWSAGTYFYEQYF
TGTGCCTGGAGTGCCGGGACTTACTTTTACGAGCAGTACTTC
>-|TRBJ2-6|TRBD1|TRBV7-9
CASSDSRQGSISGANVLTF
TGTGCCAGCAGCGATAGCAGACAGGGAAGCATTTCTGGGGCCAACGTCCTGACTTTC
>once|TRBJ1-4|-|TRBV15
CATSRRGAATNEKLFF
TGTGCCACCAGCCGGCGCGGTGCGGCAACTAATGAAAAACTGTTTTTT
>-|TRBJ1-2|-|TRBV18
CASSPGQGREYGYTF
TGTGCCAGCTCACCAGGGCAGGGTCGGGAGTATGGCTACACCTTC
>-|TRBJ2-3|-|TRBV11-2
CASSSHGPGIHQADTQYF
TGTGCCAGCAGCTCGCACGGTCCCGGTATCCATCAAGCAGATACGCAGTATTTT
>-|TRBJ2-1|TRBD2|TRBV5-1
CASSSPLAGGFEQFF
TGCGCCAGCAGTTCACCCCTAGCGGGGGGGTTTGAGCAGTTCTTC
>-|TRBJ2-7|-|TRBV3-1/TRBV3-2
CAGSQEIGGAFPKQYF
TGTGCCGGCAGCCAAGAAATTGGGGGGGCTTTTCCGAAGCAGTACTTC
>-|TRBJ2-7|-|TRBV11-1
CASSLGLNDEQYF
TGTGCCAGCAGCTTAGGGCTCAACGACGAGCAGTACTTC
>-|TRBJ1-2|-|TRBV15
CATSPRDTGRGYTF
TGTGCCACCAGCCCTCGGGACACCGGTCGTGGCTACACCTTC
>-|TRBJ1-5|TRBD1|TRBV19
CASSTGQVELPQHF
TGTGCCAGTAGTACAGGACAGGTAGAACTGCCCCAGCATTTT
>-|TRBJ1-2|-|TRBV11-3
CASSSRGESYTF
TGTGCCAGCAGCTCCCGGGGGGAGAGCTACACCTTC
>-|TRBJ2-7|-|TRBV5-5
CASSPPYRGYEQYF
TGTGCCAGCAGCCCCCCATACCGGGGCTACGAGCAGTACTTC
>-|TRBJ2-1|TRBD1|TRBV29-1
CSEAGGPSSYNEQFF
TGCAGCGAGGCAGGGGGTCCTAGCTCCTACAATGAGCAGTTCTTC
>-|TRBJ2-1|TRBD2|TRBV7-3
CASSLTSGGYNEQFF
TGTGCCAGCAGCCTGACTAGCGGGGGGTACAATGAGCAGTTCTTC
>once|TRBJ2-3|-|TRBV6-5
CASSYSFGPSQYTQYF
TGTGCCAGCAGTTACTCGTTTGGGCCGTCTCAGTATACGCAGTATTTT
>-|TRBJ2-1|TRBD1|TRBV7-8
CASSSSGTDNEQFF
TGTGCCAGCAGCTCGTCCGGGACAGACAATGAGCAGTTCTTC
>many|TRBJ2-7|TRBD1|TRBV5-1
CASSLYVDRGRYEQYF
TGCGCCAGCAGCTTATACGTGGACAGGGGGCGGTACGAGCAGTACTTC
>-|TRBJ1-2|TRBD1|TRBV25-1
CASRGTGGWYGYTF
TGTGCCAGCAGAGGGACAGGGGGCTGGTATGGCTACACCTTC
>few|TRBJ2-2|-|TRBV9
CASSQTSRNTGELFF
TGTGCCAGCAGCCAAACTAGCAGAAACACCGGGGAGCTGTTTTTT
>medium-sized|TRBJ1-1|-|TRBV9
CASSPTGQNTEAFF
TGTGCCAGCAGCCCCACCGGACAGAACACTGAAGCTTTCTTT
>-|TRBJ2-1|-|TRBV3-1/TRBV3-2
CASSQEMGEGSYNEQFF
TGTGCCAGCAGCCAAGAAATGGGCGAAGGTTCCTACAATGAGCAGTTCTTC
>-|TRBJ1-1|-|TRBV5-5
CASSLDFTAEAFF
TGTGCCAGCAGCCTGGACTTTACGGCTGAAGCTTTCTTT
>-|TRBJ1-1|TRBD1|TRBV10-3
CAISETGGVMNTEAFF
TGTGCCATCAGTGAGACAGGGGGGGTCATGAACACTGAAGCTTTCTTT
>-|TRBJ2-1|TRBD2|TRBV7-9
CASSLSLAALGEQFF
TGTGCCAGCAGCTTATCGCTAGCGGCCTTGGGGGAGCAGTTCTTC
>-|TRBJ2-3|TRBD1|TRBV5-1
CASSYGTGADTQYF
TGCGCCAGCAGCTATGGGACAGGGGCAGATACGCAGTATTTT
>few|TRBJ1-2|-|TRBV5-4
CASSFGREGYGYTF
TGTGCCAGCAGCTTTGGCAGGGAAGGGTATGGCTACACCTTC
>few|TRBJ1-5|-|TRBV5-5
CASSLEPQGERPQHF
TGTGCCAGCAGCTTGGAGCCACAGGGAGAAAGGCCCCAGCATTTT
>-|TRBJ1-5|TRBD1|TRBV5-3
CARSLFGTASNQPQHF
TGTGCCAGAAGCTTGTTCGGGACAGCCTCCAATCAGCCCCAGCATTTT